These 32 T cell receptor beta chains came from one sample sequenced in a study of shared clonotypes between healthy human individuals. The repertoire was sequenced with immunoSEQ multiplex PCR; TCRdb's copy has only in-frame clones and lacks some. The table shows approximately 330,000 clones, with 70% to 75% occurring only once. Sequenced material: memory CD4+ T cells sorted from blood. Described subset: CD45RA-negative fraction. All receptors derive from a young man in good health.

The chain has TRBV5-1 and TRBJ2-7; TRBD1 agrees at 7 bases. This CDR3 has 16 amino acids. V lost 1 base, J lost 1 base, and 8 bases stayed unmatched. CDR1 SGHRS and CDR2 YFSETQ come from the germline V gene. CDR3 protein: CASSLIRDSDSYEQYF. CDR3 bases: TGCGCCAGCAGCTTGATTAGGGACAGCGATTCCTACGAGCAGTACTTC.

The chain employs TRBV29-1 and TRBJ2-1; TRBD1 is a possible D gene (7 bases). Germline lookup yields CDR1 SQVTM and CDR2 ANQGSEA. The V gene lost 7 bases and the J gene lost 9 bases, with 22 bases spanning the gap. This CDR3 is 14 amino acids long. The CDR3 region has the DNA TGCAGCGGGGGAGGTCACGCAGGGGGTTCTGAGCAGTTCTTC. Translated: CSGGGHAGGSEQFF.

V usage is TRBV2 and J usage is TRBJ2-1; 9 bases align to TRBD2. The CDR3 is 14 amino acids. CDR1 is SNHLY, CDR2 FYNNEI, per germline. Losses at the gene ends were 2 bases for V and 4 bases for J; bases not matched to a gene: 0. In nucleotides, the CDR3 is TGTGCCAGCAGTGAACTAGCGGGGTACAATGAGCAGTTCTTC. This sequence encodes CASSELAGYNEQFF.

On this clone itself: Because the CDR3's place on the DNA is in doubt, the DNA is left out and the CDR3 is given as listed by TCRdb. The chain couples TRBV27 to TRBJ2-7; the table's D call TRBD2 went unverified against the DNA. From germline, CDR1 is MNHEY and CDR2 SMNVEV (reference sequence). The CDR3 sequence runs 14 residues, both termini included. Here the CDR3 reads CASSSSESRYEQYF.

There are a few counts of this clone. V gene TRBV2 combines with J gene TRBJ1-2; D gene uncertain. The CDR3 has 11 amino acids. Trimming cost V 7 bases and J 5 bases, with 8 bases left between them. CDR1 is SNHLY and CDR2 is FYNNEI in the germline V gene. This chain's CDR3 is CASTHSYGYTF. CDR3 bases: TGTGCCAGCACCCATAGTTATGGCTACACCTTC.

This chain uses TRBV28 with TRBJ2-1; 8 positions match TRBD2. CDR3 size: 14 residues. Germline V CDR1 and CDR2: MDHEN, SYDVKM. J gave up 6 bases and V 10 bases, and 11 bases lay outside the gene matches. As DNA, the CDR3 is TGTGCCATCGGGGGGGTCCAAAGGAGCAATGAGCAGTTCTTC. Protein sequence: CAIGGVQRSNEQFF.

This rearrangement joins TRBV6-1 to TRBJ2-2; a weak D match, TRBD2 (7 bases). Germline CDR1 and CDR2: MNHNS and SASEGT. Trimming left V 7 bases short and J 3 bases short, with 12 bases between. This CDR3 has 14 residues. In DNA form, the CDR3 reads TGTGCCAGCAAACAGGGAGGGTACACCGGGGAGCTGTTTTTT. Encoded protein: CASKQGGYTGELFF.

This clone was seen once. The rearrangement uses TRBV30 and TRBJ2-3; 10 nucleotides match TRBD2. Germline-derived CDR1 and CDR2 are GTSNPN and SVGIG (reference sequence). The CDR3 extends over 15 amino acids. The junction had 6 bases not matched to a gene; V was cut back by 2 bases and J by 4 bases. The CDR3 nucleotides read TGTGCCTGGAGTTATTTTAGCGGGAGGTCAGATACGCAGTATTTT. It translates to CAWSYFSGRSDTQYF.

There are a few counts of this clone. This rearrangement joins TRBV27 to TRBJ2-1; 10 bases map to TRBD2. Trimming cost V 5 bases and J 4 bases; bases outside gene matches: 8. This CDR3 spans 16 amino acids. Per the germline V gene, CDR1 is MNHEY and CDR2 is SMNVEV (reference sequence). In DNA, the CDR3 is TGTGCCAGCAGTCTGCTTACTAGCGGGGTTTACAATGAGCAGTTCTTC. Translation gives CASSLLTSGVYNEQFF.

The chain uses TRBV15 and TRBJ2-5, with a possible D match to TRBD2 (6 bases). This CDR3 spans 13 amino acids. Germline V gene lookup returns CDR1 LNHNV and CDR2 YYDKDF (reference sequence). V was trimmed by 5 bases and J by 2 bases, leaving 9 bases between them. DNA for the CDR3: TGTGCCACCAGCCGCGGGGAGCAAGAGACCCAGTACTTC. This gives the protein CATSRGEQETQYF.

V gene TRBV5-4 combines with J gene TRBJ2-1, with 8 bases identical to TRBD1. Germline values: CDR1 SGHNT, CDR2 YYREEE (reference sequence). This CDR3 comprises 15 residues. The junction had 7 bases not matched to a gene; V was cut back by 0 bases and J by 8 bases. CDR3 bases: TGTGCCAGCAGCTTGGTGGCAGGGGGCATCGATGAGCAGTTCTTC. Translated: CASSLVAGGIDEQFF.

This clone was observed a handful of times. This chain joins TRBV21-1 and TRBJ2-3; the table's D call TRBD2 went unverified against the DNA. TRBV21-1 is a listed pseudogene. This CDR3 comprises 14 residues. Here the CDR3 DNA reads TGTGCCAGCAGCAAAGTCCCTCCTGTGGATACGCAGTATTTT. Residues: CASSKVPPVDTQYF.

Details on this clone: A much larger clone differs by one base, so this may be a read error. Other DNA sequences in the sample encode the same CDR3. The chain carries TRBV7-9 and TRBJ2-5; TRBD2 aligns across 10 bases. Germline V gives CDR1 SEHNR, CDR2 FQNEAQ (reference sequence). This CDR3 has 14 amino acids. J was trimmed by 3 bases and V by 2 bases; bases with no gene match: 0. The CDR3 loop reads CASSLLAGEETQYF. The CDR3 DNA reads as TGTGCCAGCAGCTTACTAGCGGGGGAAGAGACCCAGTACTTC.

This chain uses TRBV29-1 with TRBJ1-2, with 8 bases matching TRBD1. This CDR3 comprises 13 residues. The germline gives CDR1 SQVTM, CDR2 ANQGSEA. Unmatched junction bases numbered 8, after V lost 5 bases and J lost 6 bases. The CDR3 sequence is CSVTTGQGHGYTF. CDR3 nucleotides: TGCAGCGTTACAACAGGACAGGGCCATGGCTACACCTTC.

A few counts support this clone. The chain uses TRBV6-1 and TRBJ1-5; no clear D gene. This CDR3 is 17 amino acids long. Germline V gene sequence: CDR1 MNHNS, CDR2 SASEGT. V lost 1 base, J lost 0 bases, and 13 bases lay in between. The CDR3 DNA reads as TGTGCCAGCAGTGAAGTGGGCGTCGGGGTTAGCAATCAGCCCCAGCATTTT. Translated, it gives CASSEVGVGVSNQPQHF.

This clone has just one count. The chain employs TRBV9 and TRBJ2-3; 7 bases align to TRBD2. CDR3 length equals 14 residues. With 0 bases clipped from V and 6 bases from J, the junction kept 4 bases outside the gene matches. Germline lookup yields CDR1 SGDLS and CDR2 YYNGEE. The chain's CDR3 is CASSVAPRGDTQYF. CDR3 DNA sequence: TGTGCCAGCAGCGTAGCTCCGCGGGGGGATACGCAGTATTTT.

The count of this clone is one. The V call is TRBV10-3, the J call TRBJ2-7; 7 positions agree with TRBD1. Trimming took 10 bases from V and 2 from J; bases not matched to a gene: 5. CDR1 and CDR2 from the germline V gene are ENHRY and SYGVKD. The CDR3 spans 12 residues. The CDR3 DNA is TGTGCCACCACGACAGGGACCTACGAGCAGTACTTC. It is translated as CATTTGTYEQYF.

The rearrangement links TRBV9 to TRBJ2-3, with 8 bases that match TRBD2. V dropped 4 bases and J dropped 2; count of bases not matched to a gene: 15. The length of the CDR3 is 18 residues. Per the germline V gene, CDR1 is SGDLS and CDR2 is YYNGEE. The CDR3 loop reads CASSPPSFSGKLTDTQYF. CDR3 nucleotide sequence: TGTGCCAGCAGCCCTCCTTCATTTAGCGGGAAGCTCACAGATACGCAGTATTTT.

The chain combines TRBV19 with TRBJ1-4, with TRBD1 matching 8 bases. Germline CDR1 is LNHDA and CDR2 is SQIVND (reference sequence). The CDR3 runs 14 residues. The V gene end was trimmed by 4 bases and the J gene end by 6 bases; junction bases not matched to a gene: 4. The CDR3 spells CASSKGTGDEKLFF. Here the CDR3 DNA reads TGTGCCAGTAGTAAAGGGACAGGTGATGAAAAACTGTTTTTT.

The V and J genes are TRBV7-2 and TRBJ2-3; no reliable D call. The CDR3 sequence is 13 residues long. Deletions cut 0 bases from V and 4 bases from J, with 5 bases between. The germline CDR1 and CDR2 sequences are SGHTA and FQGNSA. CDR3 region: CASSLARADTQYF. The CDR3 bases are TGTGCCAGCAGCTTAGCTAGGGCAGATACGCAGTATTTT.

The chain has TRBV19 and TRBJ1-1, with D perhaps matching TRBD1 (5 bases). Germline CDR1 LNHDA, CDR2 SQIVND (reference sequence). V dropped 5 bases and J dropped 6 bases, with 13 bases sitting between them. This CDR3 is built from 13 residues. CDR3 sequence: CASSRQLLAEAFF. The CDR3 DNA follows: TGTGCCAGTAGTCGACAGCTTCTCGCTGAAGCTTTCTTT.

This clone was picked up one time. Compared with germline, one end of the junction differs, possibly owing to a read error. The rearrangement uses TRBV5-1 and TRBJ2-1; D unclear. Germline V CDR1 and CDR2: SGHRS, YFSETQ. The length of the CDR3 is 12 residues. Written as DNA, the CDR3 is TGCGCCAGCAGTGCCTCCAACAATGAGCAGTTCTTC. Its protein product is CASSASNNEQFF.

The rearrangement uses TRBV5-1 and TRBJ2-3; perhaps TRBD1 as D (5 bases). From germline, CDR1 is SGHRS and CDR2 YFSETQ. V dropped 4 bases and J dropped 0 bases, with 15 bases sitting between them. This CDR3 comprises 16 residues. This CDR3 is CASSTPTDPSTDTQYF. CDR3 DNA: TGCGCCAGCAGCACCCCGACAGACCCTAGCACAGATACGCAGTATTTT.

This clone has only a few counts. The gene calls are TRBV7-9 and TRBJ1-2; a weak D match, TRBD1 (6 bases). V was pared by 3 bases and J by 8 bases, with 16 bases between. This CDR3 contains 14 residues. CDR1 is SEHNR and CDR2 is FQNEAQ in the germline V gene (reference sequence). The CDR3: CASSFSKGGRGYTF. The DNA of the CDR3 is TGTGCCAGCAGCTTCTCGAAAGGGGGGAGAGGCTACACCTTC.

The chain couples TRBV7-6 to TRBJ2-5; no clear D gene. This CDR3 spans 16 amino acids. Germline CDR1 is SGHVS and CDR2 is FNYEAQ. Trimming removed 5 bases at V and 3 bases at J, with 19 bases between. CDR3 DNA sequence: TGTGCCAGCAGCATCGGCCCCTTGCAAAGCAAAGAGACCCAGTACTTC. Translation: CASSIGPLQSKETQYF. Together with reference TRBV7-6 and TRBJ2-5, the CDR3 gives the full variable domain: GAGVSQSPRYKVTKRGQDVALRCDPISGHVSLYWYRQALGQGPEFLTYFNYEAQQDKSGLPNDRFSAERPEGSISTLTIQRTEQRDSAMYRCASSIGPLQSKETQYFGPGTRLLVL.

This clone appeared many times. The chain links TRBV29-1 to TRBJ2-1, with a tentative D call TRBD2 (6 bases). The CDR3 covers 12 residues. Trimming stripped 4 bases from V and 9 bases from J, with 13 bases between. Germline V gene sequence: CDR1 SQVTM, CDR2 ANQGSEA. The CDR3 reads CSVVQTSSEQFF. CDR3 bases: TGCAGCGTTGTGCAGACTAGTAGTGAGCAGTTCTTC.

This clone was counted at least ten times. The chain combines TRBV2 with TRBJ2-7; D is uncertain. The CDR3 has 14 residues. V was pared by 8 bases and J by 2 bases, with 16 bases between. CDR1 SNHLY and CDR2 FYNNEI come from the germline V gene. DNA of the CDR3: TGTGCCAGCGCTAAATCAACCTTAACCTACGAGCAGTACTTC. Protein product: CASAKSTLTYEQYF.

This clone has just a few counts. V gene TRBV27 combines with J gene TRBJ2-3, with TRBD2 identical over 10 bases. Germline-derived CDR1 and CDR2 are MNHEY and SMNVEV (reference sequence). The CDR3 sequence is 17 residues long. Trimming took 0 bases from V and 3 from J; bases not matched to a gene: 6. CDR3 in DNA: TGTGCCAGCAGTTTATCGGGAGGTAGCGGGAGGACAGATACGCAGTATTTT. Translation: CASSLSGGSGRTDTQYF.

CDR3 DNA sequence: TGTGCCAGCAGCCCTACACTGGTACTTGCAACTAATGAAAAACTGTTTTTT. Its translation: CASSPTLVLATNEKLFF. V is TRBV11-2 and J is TRBJ1-4; D remains ambiguous. V lost 5 bases and J 0 bases, leaving 16 bases between the germline ends. The CDR3 is made up of 17 amino acids. In germline, CDR1 is SGHAT, CDR2 FQNNGV.

The J gene is TRBJ2-2, the V gene TRBV9; D possibly corresponds to TRBD2 (6 bases). CDR3 length: 15 residues. V shed 3 bases and J shed 2 bases, with 11 bases lying between them. Germline CDR1 SGDLS, CDR2 YYNGEE. The chain's CDR3 is CASSGTGSNTGELFF. CDR3 coding DNA: TGTGCCAGCAGCGGAACCGGGAGCAACACCGGGGAGCTGTTTTTT.

The chain combines TRBV2 with TRBJ2-1; the D is unclear. The germline V gene has CDR1 SNHLY and CDR2 FYNNEI. CDR3 size: 15 residues. V was pared by 3 bases and J by 2 bases, with 11 bases between. The CDR3 spells CASSEYTATYNEQFF. CDR3 DNA sequence: TGTGCCAGCAGTGAGTATACTGCCACCTACAATGAGCAGTTCTTC. Combining the CDR3 with reference TRBV2 and TRBJ2-1 gives the whole variable domain EPEVTQTPSHQVTQMGQEVILRCVPISNHLYFYWYRQILGQKVEFLVSFYNNEISEKSEIFDDQFSVERPDGSNFTLKIRSTKLEDSAMYFCASSEYTATYNEQFFGPGTRLTVL.

V and J are TRBV29-1 and TRBJ1-2; D is possibly TRBD1 (5 bases). This CDR3 is 14 amino acids long. Germline lookup yields CDR1 SQVTM and CDR2 ANQGSEA. Trimming took 3 bases from V and 5 from J, leaving 16 bases between them. The DNA for the CDR3 is TGCAGCGTTGATACGCAGGGAAGGAATTATGGCTACACCTTC. Residues: CSVDTQGRNYGYTF.